This TCR beta chain was recovered during a study of Ad26.COV2.S vaccination and SARS-CoV-2 variants. Study details: Ad26.COV2.S was injected intramuscularly once or twice, 56 days apart.

Study-level findings and limits: Breadth, reportedly substantial, characterized the spike-specific CD8+ and CD4+ T cell responses after vaccination. In TCR breadth and depth analyses, total T cell responses may have been underestimated.

Germline V lookup: CDR1 SGHTS, CDR2 YDEGEE. V was pared by 0 bases and J by 0 bases, with 13 bases between. The CDR3 extends over 17 amino acids. Sequencing was performed with immunoSEQ multiplex PCR; in TCRdb, only in-frame clones are kept and a portion is missing. The sample carries 350,000 to 500,000 clones, approximately 89% recorded once. About this clone: What it recognizes is unknown.

Indicated treatment: 15 to 20 received Ad26.COV2.S at low or high dose, single or two shots; roughly five received placebo; per-sample allocation not given. It was on day 63 after the first vaccine or placebo injection that samples were taken. An 18-55-year-old adult in Boston served as donor. The genes are TRBV5-8 and TRBJ1-5; D not resolved. Sequenced here: peripheral blood, sampled in a trial of Ad26.COV2.S vaccine versus placebo. This TCR derives from a person aged 18-60 years who received the Ad26.COV2.S COVID-19 vaccine or a placebo. This chain's CDR3 is CASSLVLGGDSNQPQHF. The CDR3 DNA follows: TGTGCCAGCAGCTTGGTTTTGGGCGGGGATAGCAATCAGCCCCAGCATTTT.